This T cell receptor (beta chain) was profiled in a study of blood T cell repertoires in COVID-19. In the study overall: The analysed material was cDNA or gDNA that came from T cells, B-cell-depleted T cells, or PBMCs.

As handled by the study authors: Reference gene primer amplification in the assay estimated nucleated cell counts. This table comes from immunoSEQ multiplex PCR, and its TCRdb copy is limited to in-frame clones, with some not included. V, J and clone size reflect that table, while D and trimming were determined from the DNA. The table has about 220,000 clones, about 86% seen once; the top ten hold approximately 15%. The CDR3 has 15 residues. Trimming cost V 4 bases and J 11 bases, with 23 bases left between them. Germline V gene data show CDR1 as SEHNR and CDR2 as FQNEAQ (reference sequence). The cohort comprised adults aged 18 to 89 years residing in approximately 25 US areas.

The specimen was PBMCs or T cells enriched from blood (not recorded which). The chain carries TRBV7-9 and TRBJ1-1; possibly TRBD1 for D (6 bases). The sequence was collected from a woman in her forties or fifties with acute COVID-19. The CDR3 nucleotides are TGTGCCAGCAGCTACGGACAGCCTAAGGGATTCGGGGCTTTCTTT. Amino acid sequence: CASSYGQPKGFGAFF. The full variable domain, its missing parts supplied by reference TRBV7-9 and TRBJ1-1, is DTGVSQNPRHKITKRGQNVTFRCDPISEHNRLYWYRQTLGQGPEFLTYFQNEAQLEKSRLLSDRFSAERPKGSFSTLEIQRTEQGDSAMYLCASSYGQPKGFGAFFGQGTRLTVV.